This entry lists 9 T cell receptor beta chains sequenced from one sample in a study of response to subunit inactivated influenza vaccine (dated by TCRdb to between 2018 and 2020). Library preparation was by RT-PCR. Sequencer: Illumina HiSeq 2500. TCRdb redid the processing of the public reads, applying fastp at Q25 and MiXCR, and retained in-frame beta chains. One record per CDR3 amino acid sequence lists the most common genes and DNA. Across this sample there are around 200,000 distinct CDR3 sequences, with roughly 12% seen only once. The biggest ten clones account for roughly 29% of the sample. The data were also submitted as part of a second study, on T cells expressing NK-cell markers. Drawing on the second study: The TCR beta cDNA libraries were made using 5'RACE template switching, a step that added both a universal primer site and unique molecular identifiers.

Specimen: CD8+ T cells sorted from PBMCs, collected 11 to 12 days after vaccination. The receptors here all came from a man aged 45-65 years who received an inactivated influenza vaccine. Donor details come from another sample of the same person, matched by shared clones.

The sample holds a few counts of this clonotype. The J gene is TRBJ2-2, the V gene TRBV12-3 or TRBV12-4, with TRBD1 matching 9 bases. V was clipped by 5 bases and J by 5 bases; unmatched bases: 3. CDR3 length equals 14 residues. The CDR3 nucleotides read TGTGCCAGCAGTCGGACAGGGGATACCGGGGAGCTGTTTTTT. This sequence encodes CASSRTGDTGELFF.

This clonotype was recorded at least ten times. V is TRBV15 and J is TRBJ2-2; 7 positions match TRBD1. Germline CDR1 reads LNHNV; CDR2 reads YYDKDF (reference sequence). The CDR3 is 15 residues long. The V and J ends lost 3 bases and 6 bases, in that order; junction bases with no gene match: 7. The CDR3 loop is CATSRGTAPAGELFF. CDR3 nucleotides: TGTGCCACCAGCAGGGGGACAGCCCCCGCCGGGGAGCTGTTTTTT.

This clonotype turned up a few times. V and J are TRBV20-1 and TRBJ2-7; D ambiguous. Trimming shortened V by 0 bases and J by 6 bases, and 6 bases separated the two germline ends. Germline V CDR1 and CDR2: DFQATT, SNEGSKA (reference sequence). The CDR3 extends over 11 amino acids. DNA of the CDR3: TGCAGTGCTAGAGATATGACCGAGCAGTACTTC. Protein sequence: CSARDMTEQYF.

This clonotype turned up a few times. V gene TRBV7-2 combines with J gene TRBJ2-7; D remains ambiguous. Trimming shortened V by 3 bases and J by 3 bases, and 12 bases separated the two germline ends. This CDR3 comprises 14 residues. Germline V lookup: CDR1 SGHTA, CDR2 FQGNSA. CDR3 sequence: CASSFFRADYEQYF. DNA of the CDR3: TGTGCCAGCAGCTTTTTTAGGGCCGACTACGAGCAGTACTTC.

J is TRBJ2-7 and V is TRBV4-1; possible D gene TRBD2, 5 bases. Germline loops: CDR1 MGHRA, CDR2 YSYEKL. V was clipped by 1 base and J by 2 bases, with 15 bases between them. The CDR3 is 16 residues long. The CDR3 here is CASSQGEGVRAYEQYF. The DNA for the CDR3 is TGCGCCAGCAGCCAAGGAGAGGGTGTAAGGGCCTACGAGCAGTACTTC.

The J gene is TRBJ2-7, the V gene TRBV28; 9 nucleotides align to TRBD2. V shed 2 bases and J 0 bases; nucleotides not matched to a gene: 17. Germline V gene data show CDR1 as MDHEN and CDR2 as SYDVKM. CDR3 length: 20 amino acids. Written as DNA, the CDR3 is TGTGCCAGCAGTTTAACGGTTCGACAAGCGGGAGGCCCCTTCTCCTACGAGCAGTACTTC. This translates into CASSLTVRQAGGPFSYEQYF.

CDR3 bases: TGTGCCAGCAGCGACGACTCGGGACTAGCGTACTACAATGAGCAGTTCTTC. This translates into CASSDDSGLAYYNEQFF. V usage is TRBV9 and J usage is TRBJ2-1, with 10 bases that match TRBD2. V lost 3 bases and J lost 3; bases outside the gene matches: 9. The CDR3 has 17 amino acids. The germline V gene encodes CDR1 SGDLS and CDR2 YYNGEE.

CDR3 amino acids: CASSQDQGTGAYNEQFF. In DNA, the CDR3 is TGCGCCAGCAGCCAAGATCAGGGGACAGGGGCCTACAATGAGCAGTTCTTC. The chain recombines TRBV4-3 with TRBJ2-1; 10 nucleotides agree with TRBD1. With V trimmed by 0 bases and J by 2 bases, 4 bases remained unmatched. The CDR3 runs to 17 residues. CDR1 LGHNA and CDR2 YSLEER come from the germline V gene.

CDR3 DNA sequence: TGTGCCAGCAGTTACGCCCCTAACACTGAAGCTTTCTTT. It translates to CASSYAPNTEAFF. This chain joins TRBV6-5 and TRBJ1-1, with D uncertain. The CDR3 has 13 residues. Germline loops: CDR1 MNHEY, CDR2 SVGAGI. V shed 2 bases and J shed 2 bases, with 6 bases lying between them.